One and the same sample provided the 20 T cell receptor beta chains below, sequenced in a study of CD8 T cells in Susac syndrome. RNA in amounts of about 0.5 to 1 ug was reverse transcribed with random hexamers. TCRdb re-derived calls from the immunoSEQ multiplex PCR reads in MiXCR, one entry per CDR3 protein. The sample holds under 350,000 distinct CDR3 sequences, under 95% seen once. Sequencing used CD4+ T cells from PBMCs. Receptors originate from a human donor with multiple sclerosis.

V gene TRBV30 combines with J gene TRBJ2-7, with D uncertain. CDR3 size: 12 residues. Germline V lookup: CDR1 GTSNPN, CDR2 SVGIG (reference sequence). V was clipped by 2 bases and J by 4 bases, with 9 bases between them. CDR3: CAWSPDGYEQYF. In DNA, the CDR3 is TGTGCCTGGAGTCCCGACGGTTACGAGCAGTACTTC.

This clonotype has a handful of counts. This chain links TRBV6-1 with TRBJ2-7; 10 positions match TRBD1. V lost 8 bases and J lost 5; bases outside the gene matches: 12. This CDR3 is 15 amino acids long. From germline, CDR1 is MNHNS and CDR2 SASEGT. The CDR3 DNA sequence: TGTGCCAGCGGATTATTGGGACAGGGGAGAGACGAGCAGTACTTC. Its translation is CASGLLGQGRDEQYF.

The chain uses TRBV4-3 and TRBJ1-1; unclear D gene. V lost 4 bases to trimming and J lost 0 bases, with 12 bases between them. The CDR3 length is 15 residues. Per germline, CDR1 LGHNA and CDR2 YSLEER. This chain's CDR3 is CASSRSLLLNTEAFF. Written as DNA, the CDR3 is TGCGCCAGCAGCCGTAGCCTTCTGTTGAACACTGAAGCTTTCTTT.

This chain links TRBV5-6 with TRBJ1-2; D is undetermined. V was pared by 3 bases and J by 2 bases, with 14 bases between. Germline lookup yields CDR1 SGHDT and CDR2 YYEEEE. CDR3 length: 15 residues. The CDR3 region is CASSWGSAGNYGYTF. In DNA form, the CDR3 reads TGTGCCAGCAGCTGGGGAAGTGCGGGAAACTATGGCTACACCTTC.

The rearrangement joins TRBV12-5 to TRBJ2-3; 9 bases map to TRBD2. This CDR3 region has 17 residues. CDR1 is LGHNT and CDR2 is FRNRAP in the germline V gene. J was trimmed by 5 bases and V by 1 base; bases with no gene match: 10. Written as DNA, the CDR3 is TGTGCTAGTGGTTTGGGGGGGCTAGCGGGAATGGGAGATACGCAGTATTTT. Protein: CASGLGGLAGMGDTQYF.

The chain has TRBV2 and TRBJ2-1, with TRBD1 matching over 8 bases. Germline CDR1 and CDR2: SNHLY and FYNNEI. This CDR3 region has 16 residues. V lost 6 bases, J lost 2 bases, and 9 bases stayed unmatched. The chain's CDR3 is CASRLDRGAPYNEQFF. The CDR3 nucleotides are TGTGCCAGCAGATTAGACAGGGGCGCACCCTACAATGAGCAGTTCTTC.

V is TRBV6-2 or TRBV6-3 and J is TRBJ2-3; TRBD2 aligns across 9 bases. The CDR3 contains 15 residues. Trimming removed 5 bases from V and 3 bases from J; junction bases left unmatched: 6. CDR1 and CDR2 from the germline V gene are MNHEY and SVGEGT. The CDR3 loop is CASSRSGRRTDTQYF. The CDR3 DNA sequence: TGTGCCAGCAGTCGCAGCGGGAGGAGGACAGATACGCAGTATTTT.

The V and J genes are TRBV30 and TRBJ1-1; D unresolved. Trimming pared 4 bases from V and 0 bases from J, leaving 12 bases between. The CDR3 has 14 amino acids. Germline CDR1 and CDR2: GTSNPN and SVGIG (reference sequence). The CDR3 DNA reads as TGTGCCTGGAAATTCGACATTCTGAACACTGAAGCTTTCTTT. Encoded protein: CAWKFDILNTEAFF.

The chain is built from TRBV10-3 and TRBJ2-5; TRBD1 matches 7 bases. J gave up 1 base and V 7 bases, and 6 bases lay outside the gene matches. The CDR3 extends over 14 amino acids. Looked up from germline, CDR1 is ENHRY and CDR2 is SYGVKD. CDR3 sequence reads: CAITRTGSQETQYF. The CDR3 coding sequence is TGTGCCATCACCCGGACAGGCAGCCAAGAGACCCAGTACTTC.

The CDR3: CASGAGISYEQYF. CDR3 nucleotides: TGTGCCAGCGGGGCAGGCATCTCCTACGAGCAGTACTTC. The V and J genes are TRBV6-5 and TRBJ2-7; D is possibly TRBD1 (5 bases). Germline CDR1 MNHEY, CDR2 SVGAGI. The CDR3 is 13 residues long. Deletions cut 8 bases from V and 0 bases from J, with 11 bases between.

The chain couples TRBV18 to TRBJ2-7, with D perhaps matching TRBD2 (6 bases). The CDR3 runs 14 residues. V was clipped by 3 bases and J by 3 bases, with 12 bases between them. Germline values: CDR1 KGHSH, CDR2 LQKENI. For the CDR3, the DNA is TGTGCCAGCTCACCCGGCGGGGACGGCTACGAGCAGTACTTC. This gives the protein CASSPGGDGYEQYF.

This chain joins TRBV7-9 and TRBJ1-1, with no clear D. Germline values: CDR1 SEHNR, CDR2 FQNEAQ (reference sequence). The V end lost 5 bases, the J end lost 6 bases, and 10 bases lay between the germline ends. CDR3 length: 12 amino acids. CDR3 amino acids: CASSPIGSEAFF. DNA for the CDR3: TGTGCCAGCAGCCCCATTGGGTCTGAAGCTTTCTTT. The complete variable domain, with remaining parts taken from reference TRBV7-9 and TRBJ1-1, reads DTGVSQNPRHKITKRGQNVTFRCDPISEHNRLYWYRQTLGQGPEFLTYFQNEAQLEKSRLLSDRFSAERPKGSFSTLEIQRTEQGDSAMYLCASSPIGSEAFFGQGTRLTVV.

This clonotype was picked up a small number of times. The chain employs TRBV12-3 or TRBV12-4 and TRBJ2-5; 8 nucleotides line up with TRBD1. This CDR3 is 13 amino acids long. With V trimmed by 5 bases and J by 4 bases, 3 bases remained unmatched. The CDR3 loop is CASSLTGGETQYF. CDR3 bases: TGTGCCAGCAGTCTAACAGGGGGAGAGACCCAGTACTTC.

The chain combines TRBV6-2 or TRBV6-3 with TRBJ1-1; no reliable D call. V shed 3 bases and J shed 5 bases, with 13 bases lying between them. The CDR3 loop spans 14 amino acids. Looked up from germline, CDR1 is MNHEY and CDR2 is SVGEGT. This CDR3 is CASSYNPVGTEAFF. DNA of the CDR3: TGTGCCAGCAGTTATAATCCGGTGGGGACTGAAGCTTTCTTT.

V gene TRBV7-9 combines with J gene TRBJ2-5; D is unclear. The CDR3 is 13 residues long. The V gene lost 1 base and the J gene lost 9 bases, with 12 bases spanning the gap. Per the germline V gene, CDR1 is SEHNR and CDR2 is FQNEAQ (reference sequence). Here the CDR3 reads CASSLEPRMAQYF. The CDR3 nucleotides are TGTGCCAGCAGCTTAGAGCCAAGGATGGCCCAGTACTTC.

This clonotype was detected only once. The V call is TRBV11-2, the J call TRBJ1-1; D not resolved. Germline loops: CDR1 SGHAT, CDR2 FQNNGV. The V gene lost 1 base and the J gene lost 0 bases, with 6 bases spanning the gap. The CDR3 spans 14 residues. The CDR3 loop is CASSLVKLNTEAFF. Here the CDR3 DNA reads TGTGCCAGCAGCTTAGTGAAGCTGAACACTGAAGCTTTCTTT.

The genes are TRBV18 and TRBJ2-5; D is unclear. This CDR3 comprises 14 residues. The ends were cut back, 1 base at V and 1 base at J, with 7 bases in the middle. Germline assignment: CDR1 KGHSH and CDR2 LQKENI. Here the CDR3 DNA reads TGTGCCAGCTCACCACGGACGGTCCAAGAGACCCAGTACTTC. This sequence encodes CASSPRTVQETQYF.

This chain connects TRBV5-1 to TRBJ2-1, with D possibly matching TRBD2 (6 bases). Germline V gives CDR1 SGHRS, CDR2 YFSETQ. The CDR3 length is 14 residues. Trimming cost V 4 bases and J 14 bases, with 22 bases left between them. DNA of the CDR3: TGCGCCAGCAGCCCTCGGACGGGGGAGGAGAGGGAGTTCTTC. Protein: CASSPRTGEEREFF.

The sample holds one count of this clonotype. A junction end diverges from the germline sequence, so it may reflect a read error. This chain joins TRBV15 and TRBJ1-5; 7 nucleotides align to TRBD1. Germline-derived CDR1 and CDR2 are LNHNV and YYDKDF (reference sequence). This CDR3 contains 15 residues. DNA of the CDR3: TGTGCCGCCAGCAGAGATCGGGACAGATCTCAGCCCCAGCATTTT. The encoded protein is CAASRDRDRSQPQHF.

This clonotype was seen a single time. Germline and junction disagree at one end, which may indicate a read error. The CDR3 DNA sequence: TGTGCCAGCCTTACTAGCGGGGTAACAGACACGCAGTATTTT. The encoded protein is CASLTSGVTDTQYF. V is TRBV28 and J is TRBJ2-3; 10 positions agree with TRBD2. The CDR3 is 14 amino acids. The germline gives CDR1 MDHEN, CDR2 SYDVKM.